Listed below are T cell receptor beta chains from one sample, sequenced in a study of blood T cells in healthy people across ages. TCRdb called the 5' RACE reads again in MiXCR, with one record for every CDR3 protein. The table includes just over 1 million distinct CDR3 sequences, 35% to 50% detected once. Sequencing was performed on blood. Source of these receptors: a woman in her fifties or sixties in good health. Each CDR3 is given with its conserved first and last residue. A D gene is named only where the DNA matches it firmly. Clone sizes are given selectively: once, few, many, or a class where the clone is expanded.

v_gene	d_gene	abundance	j_gene	CDR3aa	CDR3nt
TRBV28	-	-	TRBJ2-2	CASSRGPGTGELFF	TGTGCCAGCAGTAGGGGCCCGGGAACCGGGGAGCTGTTTTTT
TRBV16	-	many	TRBJ2-7	CASSPTGGAYEQYF	TGTGCCAGCAGCCCTACAGGGGGGGCCTACGAGCAGTACTTC
TRBV7-2	-	-	TRBJ2-1	CASSFYANYNEQFF	TGTGCCAGCAGCTTTTATGCTAACTACAATGAGCAGTTCTTC
TRBV7-9	TRBD1	-	TRBJ2-1	CASRTLSTGSEENEQFF	TGTGCCAGCAGAACCCTATCGACAGGGTCGGAAGAAAATGAGCAGTTCTTC
TRBV3-1	-	few	TRBJ1-2	CASSALVGSHYGYTF	TGTGCCAGCAGCGCCCTGGTGGGCAGTCACTATGGCTACACCTTC
TRBV9	-	-	TRBJ1-2	CASSPRPQDYGYTF	TGTGCCAGCAGCCCCCGGCCCCAAGACTATGGCTACACCTTC
TRBV25-1	-	-	TRBJ2-7	CASTLTGEQYF	TGTGCCAGCACCTTAACCGGCGAGCAGTACTTC
TRBV9	-	few	TRBJ2-7	CASSPPAGSIYEQYF	TGTGCCAGCAGCCCCCCGGCAGGGAGTATCTACGAGCAGTACTTC
TRBV27	-	few	TRBJ2-7	CASSLSWGDSIVTYEQYF	TGTGCCAGCAGTTTAAGTTGGGGTGACAGTATCGTAACCTACGAGCAGTACTTC
TRBV6-5	-	few	TRBJ2-3	CASSLRLGDTQYF	TGTGCCAGCAGCCTACGGCTTGGAGATACGCAGTATTTT
TRBV20-1	-	few	TRBJ2-1	CSASLRAQTYNEQFF	TGCAGTGCCTCCCTCAGAGCGCAAACCTACAATGAGCAGTTCTTC
TRBV5-1	-	-	TRBJ2-3	CASGPGGTDTQYF	TGCGCCAGTGGGCCCGGGGGAACAGATACGCAGTATTTT
TRBV7-9	-	-	TRBJ1-1	CASSLPRLNTEAFF	TGTGCCAGCAGCTTGCCCAGGTTGAACACTGAAGCTTTCTTT
TRBV5-1	TRBD1	-	TRBJ1-1	CASSSGGRNAEAFF	TGCGCCAGCAGCTCAGGGGGGAGGAACGCTGAAGCTTTCTTT
TRBV5-5	TRBD2	once	TRBJ2-7	CASSLTSSGRYEQYF	TGTGCCAGCAGCTTGACGTCTAGCGGGAGGTACGAGCAGTACTTC
TRBV3-1	-	-	TRBJ2-7	CASSRISRQGGESVEQYF	TGTGCCAGCAGCCGAATTTCGAGGCAGGGTGGGGAGTCGGTCGAGCAGTACTTC
TRBV13	-	few	TRBJ2-7	CASSPHPRYEQYF	TGTGCCAGCAGCCCGCATCCTAGGTACGAGCAGTACTTC
TRBV9	TRBD2	-	TRBJ2-1	CASSVAPTSIYEQFF	TGTGCCAGCAGCGTAGCTCCGACTAGCATCTATGAGCAGTTCTTC
TRBV20-1	TRBD2	few	TRBJ2-1	CSARDRTSGSSYNEQFF	TGCAGTGCTAGAGATCGGACTAGCGGGAGCTCCTACAATGAGCAGTTCTTC
TRBV27	TRBD1	-	TRBJ1-2	CASSGRRTGRLSSGYTF	TGTGCCAGCAGTGGACGTCGGACAGGGCGCCTTTCTTCTGGCTACACCTTC
TRBV12-3/TRBV12-4	TRBD2	-	TRBJ2-5	CASREGLPVRNEQYF	TGTGCCAGCAGGGAGGGACTACCTGTCCGCAATGAGCAGTACTTC
TRBV6-4	TRBD2	-	TRBJ2-3	CASSQLAGGLDTQYF	TGTGCCAGCAGCCAACTAGCGGGAGGATTGGATACGCAGTATTTT
TRBV18	-	-	TRBJ2-2	CASSPQNKNTGELFF	TGTGCCAGCTCACCTCAAAACAAGAACACCGGGGAGCTGTTTTTT
TRBV25-1	-	few	TRBJ2-3	CASSEWGEGGTDTQYF	TGTGCCAGCAGTGAATGGGGGGAAGGGGGGACAGATACGCAGTATTTT
TRBV9	-	few	TRBJ2-7	CASSVSVGSYEQYF	TGTGCCAGCAGCGTTTCGGTGGGATCCTACGAGCAGTACTTC
TRBV7-2	-	few	TRBJ1-5	CASSLRGWEPQHF	TGTGCCAGCAGCTTACGGGGCTGGGAGCCCCAGCATTTT
TRBV5-6	-	few	TRBJ1-2	CASSFNRANYGYTF	TGTGCCAGCAGCTTCAATAGGGCTAACTATGGCTACACCTTC
TRBV28	TRBD2	-	TRBJ2-4	CASSPGAGGWNIQYF	TGTGCCAGCAGCCCCGGAGCGGGAGGTTGGAACATTCAGTACTTC
TRBV5-1	-	-	TRBJ2-7	CASSLEPSSYNEQYF	TGCGCCAGCAGCTTGGAACCGAGCTCCTACAATGAGCAGTACTTC
TRBV25-1	TRBD2	-	TRBJ2-1	CASTYSGARSYNEQFF	TGTGCCAGCACCTATAGCGGGGCCCGCTCCTACAATGAGCAGTTCTTC
TRBV19	-	-	TRBJ2-4	CASSIGAGPNIQYF	TGTGCCAGTAGTATCGGGGCAGGCCCGAACATTCAGTACTTC
TRBV27	-	many	TRBJ1-4	CASSNRHSNEKLFF	TGTGCCAGCAGCAACAGACATAGCAATGAAAAACTGTTTTTT
TRBV5-5	-	-	TRBJ2-1	CASSLGTGLTYNEQFF	TGTGCCAGCAGCTTGGGGACGGGACTCACCTACAATGAGCAGTTCTTC
TRBV3-1	TRBD2	-	TRBJ2-3	CASSLGLAGGNTQYF	TGTGCCAGCAGCCTAGGACTAGCGGGAGGGAATACGCAGTATTTT
TRBV4-2	-	many	TRBJ2-7	CASSQAVGGPTYEQYF	TGTGCCAGCAGCCAAGCTGTGGGGGGACCCACCTACGAGCAGTACTTC
TRBV27	-	-	TRBJ2-3	CASSLERPVTDTQYF	TGTGCCAGCAGTTTGGAGCGGCCAGTCACAGATACGCAGTATTTT
TRBV6-1	-	-	TRBJ1-3	CASSEATEVGNTIYF	TGTGCCAGCAGTGAAGCGACAGAAGTGGGAAACACCATATATTTT
TRBV13	-	-	TRBJ2-3	CASSFTLSVPNTDTQYF	TGTGCCAGCAGCTTTACTCTCTCGGTTCCAAACACAGATACGCAGTATTTT
TRBV7-6	TRBD2	-	TRBJ2-7	CASSSQGSGGEQYF	TGTGCCAGCAGCTCCCAAGGATCGGGGGGCGAGCAGTACTTC
TRBV29-1	-	-	TRBJ2-2	CSVEGPIGETNTGELFF	TGCAGCGTTGAAGGACCTATAGGGGAAACGAACACCGGGGAGCTGTTTTTT
TRBV25-1	-	-	TRBJ2-1	CASSEGIVNEQFF	TGTGCCAGCAGTGAGGGGATAGTTAATGAGCAGTTCTTC
TRBV27	-	-	TRBJ2-3	CASSLHASTDTQYF	TGTGCCAGCAGTTTACATGCTAGCACAGATACGCAGTATTTT
TRBV3-1	-	-	TRBJ1-1	CASSRDNTEAFF	TGTGCCAGCAGCCGCGATAACACTGAAGCTTTCTTT
TRBV4-2	-	few	TRBJ2-7	CASSQEEKYEQYF	TGTGCCAGCAGCCAAGAAGAAAAATACGAGCAGTACTTC
TRBV19	-	-	TRBJ2-7	CATKDRLSSYEQYF	TGTGCCACCAAAGACCGTCTTAGCTCCTACGAGCAGTACTTC
TRBV6-5	-	-	TRBJ2-3	CAGSYFGGTDTQYF	TGTGCCGGCAGTTACTTTGGGGGCACAGATACGCAGTATTTT
TRBV12-3/TRBV12-4	TRBD2	-	TRBJ2-5	CASSLVAGVRETQYF	TGTGCCAGCAGTTTAGTTGCGGGAGTGCGGGAGACCCAGTATTTC
TRBV6-6	TRBD1	-	TRBJ1-2	CASSSRTGQAGYTF	TGTGCCAGCAGTTCACGGACAGGGCAAGCGGGCTACACCTTC
TRBV9	-	-	TRBJ2-3	CANSAQGLGSTDTQYF	TGTGCCAACAGCGCGCAGGGGTTGGGTAGCACAGATACGCAGTATTTT
TRBV28	TRBD1	-	TRBJ1-1	CASSLQTGGEAFF	TGTGCCAGCAGTCTACAGACAGGGGGGGAAGCTTTCTTT
TRBV6-1	-	-	TRBJ2-7	CASSVTNEQYF	TGTGCCAGCAGTGTTACCAACGAGCAGTACTTC
TRBV7-3	TRBD2	once	TRBJ2-5	CASALAGVGETQYF	TGTGCCAGCGCACTAGCGGGAGTGGGGGAGACCCAGTACTTC
TRBV20-1	-	-	TRBJ2-5	CSASFAGGETQYF	TGCAGTGCTAGCTTTGCGGGCGGGGAGACCCAGTACTTC